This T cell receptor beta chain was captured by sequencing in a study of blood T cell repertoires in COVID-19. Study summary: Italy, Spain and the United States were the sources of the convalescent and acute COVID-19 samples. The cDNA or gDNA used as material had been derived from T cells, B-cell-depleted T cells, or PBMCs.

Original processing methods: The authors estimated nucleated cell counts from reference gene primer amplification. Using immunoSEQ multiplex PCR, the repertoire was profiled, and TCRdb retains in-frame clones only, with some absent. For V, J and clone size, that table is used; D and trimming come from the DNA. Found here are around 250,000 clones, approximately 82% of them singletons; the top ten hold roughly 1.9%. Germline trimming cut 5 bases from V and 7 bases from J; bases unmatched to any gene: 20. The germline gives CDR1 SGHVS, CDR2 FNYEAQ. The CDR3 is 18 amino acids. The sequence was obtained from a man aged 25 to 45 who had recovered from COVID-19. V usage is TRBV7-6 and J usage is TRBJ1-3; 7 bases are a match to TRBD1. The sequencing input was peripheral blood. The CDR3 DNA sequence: TGTGCCAGCAGCAATTCCCCGACAGGGCCCCTCGTTGGGAACACCATATATTTT. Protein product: CASSNSPTGPLVGNTIYF.